The 24 T cell receptor beta chains listed next were all sequenced from one sample in a study of T cell responses to AZD1222 COVID-19 vaccine. The protocol was immunoSEQ multiplex PCR, while the TCRdb copy is restricted to in-frame clones and leaves out a portion. This table holds 100,000 to 150,000 clones, 87% found once. Sequenced here: peripheral blood, sampled on day 0 of AZD1222 vaccination. The receptors were gathered from an adult in good health.

The chain links TRBV10-3 to TRBJ1-2; tentative D call: TRBD1 (5 bases). Trimming removed 10 bases at V and 8 bases at J, with 20 bases between. This CDR3 has 13 amino acids. Germline V CDR1 and CDR2: ENHRY, SYGVKD. Here the CDR3 reads CASRRADEGGYTF. Written as DNA, the CDR3 is TGTGCCAGCAGACGGGCCGACGAGGGGGGCTACACCTTC.

The chain joins TRBV7-9 to TRBJ1-3; TRBD1 matches 10 bases. The germline gives CDR1 SEHNR, CDR2 FQNEAQ (reference sequence). Trimming cost V 6 bases and J 1 base; bases outside gene matches: 12. The length of the CDR3 is 18 residues. The CDR3 DNA sequence: TGTGCCAGCAGTCCCGCCGTGACAGGGGGCCCGTCTGGAAACACCATATATTTT. Protein sequence: CASSPAVTGGPSGNTIYF.

This clone came up many times. The V call is TRBV5-4, the J call TRBJ1-3; perhaps TRBD1 as D (5 bases). Trimming removed 0 bases at V and 1 base at J, with 8 bases between. Germline lookup yields CDR1 SGHNT and CDR2 YYREEE (reference sequence). The CDR3 spans 15 residues. The CDR3 is CASSLVGGSGNTIYF. The CDR3 DNA sequence: TGTGCCAGCAGCTTGGTCGGGGGTTCTGGAAACACCATATATTTT.

The V and J genes are TRBV28 and TRBJ2-2; no definite D call. The V and J ends lost 6 bases and 8 bases respectively, with 7 bases between them. Germline V gene data show CDR1 as MDHEN and CDR2 as SYDVKM. The CDR3 is made up of 11 amino acids. CDR3 sequence: CASRSSGELFF. CDR3 nucleotides: TGTGCCAGCAGGTCCTCTGGGGAGCTGTTTTTT.

The chain couples TRBV19 to TRBJ2-1; 8 bases match TRBD2. The CDR3 consists of 14 residues. The ends lost 9 bases at V and 0 bases at J; junction bases unmatched: 4. Germline V gene sequence: CDR1 LNHDA, CDR2 SQIVND (reference sequence). CDR3 sequence reads: CASTAGGSYNEQFF. For the CDR3, the DNA is TGTGCCAGCACCGCGGGGGGCTCCTACAATGAGCAGTTCTTC.

The rearrangement uses TRBV30 and TRBJ1-1; the D is unclear. The CDR3 contains 13 residues. Deletions cut 1 base from V and 3 bases from J, with 9 bases between. Germline-derived CDR1 and CDR2 are GTSNPN and SVGIG (reference sequence). CDR3 region: CAWSARGDTEAFF. CDR3 nucleotides: TGTGCCTGGAGTGCCCGTGGGGACACTGAAGCTTTCTTT.

The chain recombines TRBV23-1 with TRBJ2-5; D could derive from TRBD1 or TRBD2 (5 bases each). TRBV23-1 is an ORF for which the function is uncertain. This CDR3 is built from 18 residues. V was pared by 3 bases and J by 1 base, with 21 bases between. CDR3 nucleotide sequence: TGCGCCAGCAGTCAGGGACCGGCAATTAAAAATTTCCAAGAGACCCAGTACTTC. As protein: CASSQGPAIKNFQETQYF.

This rearrangement joins TRBV19 to TRBJ1-2; 9 bases fit TRBD1. CDR3 length equals 18 residues. V was clipped by 3 bases and J by 0 bases; unmatched bases: 11. Germline CDR1 and CDR2: LNHDA and SQIVND (reference sequence). The DNA for the CDR3 is TGTGCCAGTAGTATGGTCGGACAGGGGACAAAAGCTAACTATGGCTACACCTTC. Protein sequence: CASSMVGQGTKANYGYTF. Together with reference TRBV19 and TRBJ1-2, the CDR3 gives the full variable domain: DGGITQSPKYLFRKEGQNVTLSCEQNLNHDAMYWYRQDPGQGLRLIYYSQIVNDFQKGDIAEGYSVSREKKESFPLTVTSAQKNPTAFYLCASSMVGQGTKANYGYTFGSGTRLTVV.

J is TRBJ1-1 and V is TRBV27, with D maybe TRBD1 (5 bases). The CDR3 has 15 amino acids. The ends were cut back, 6 bases at V and 4 bases at J, with 18 bases in the middle. Per germline, CDR1 MNHEY and CDR2 SMNVEV (reference sequence). This CDR3 reads CASRRQGLMGTEAFF. The CDR3 nucleotides read TGTGCCAGCAGAAGGCAGGGTCTCATGGGCACTGAAGCTTTCTTT.

The chain carries TRBV28 and TRBJ1-5; the D is unclear. The germline V and J ends were trimmed by 3 bases and 7 bases, with 7 bases remaining between them. This CDR3 comprises 12 residues. Germline V gives CDR1 MDHEN, CDR2 SYDVKM. CDR3 protein: CASSFPGQPQHF. CDR3 nucleotide sequence: TGTGCCAGCAGTTTCCCGGGCCAGCCCCAGCATTTT.

The V gene is TRBV24-1, the J gene TRBJ2-3, with D unresolved. The germline V gene has CDR1 KGHDR and CDR2 SFDVKD. V lost 5 bases, J lost 4 bases, and 3 bases lay in between. There are 11 residues in the CDR3. The CDR3 loop is CATSVSDTQYF. The CDR3 region has the DNA TGTGCCACCAGTGTTTCAGATACGCAGTATTTT.

The chain joins TRBV4-1 to TRBJ2-7, with 10 bases fitting TRBD2. The junction had 5 bases not matched to a gene; V was cut back by 2 bases and J by 4 bases. Germline CDR1 and CDR2: MGHRA and YSYEKL. CDR3 length: 15 residues. The CDR3 DNA follows: TGCGCCAGCAGCCAATTCCTAGCGGGGGTGTACGAGCAGTACTTC. It codes for CASSQFLAGVYEQYF.

The chain employs TRBV4-1 and TRBJ2-3, with 9 bases aligning to TRBD1. With 1 base clipped from V and 3 bases from J, the junction kept 8 bases outside the gene matches. This CDR3 spans 17 amino acids. Per the germline V gene, CDR1 is MGHRA and CDR2 is YSYEKL. CDR3 in amino acids: CASSQAFRQGGTDTQYF. The CDR3 nucleotides read TGCGCCAGCAGCCAAGCGTTTCGACAGGGGGGAACAGATACGCAGTATTTT.

The V and J genes are TRBV6-1 and TRBJ1-6; the D is unclear. CDR3 length: 13 amino acids. V was shortened by 6 bases and J by 3 bases, with 6 bases between the two germline ends. Looked up from germline, CDR1 is MNHNS and CDR2 is SASEGT. This CDR3 reads CASSHSYNSPLHF. CDR3 bases: TGTGCCAGCAGCCACAGCTATAATTCACCCCTCCACTTT.

V gene TRBV4-3 combines with J gene TRBJ1-6; 7 bases match TRBD1. Unmatched junction bases numbered 10, after V lost 4 bases and J lost 10 bases. Per the germline V gene, CDR1 is LGHNA and CDR2 is YSLEER. The length of the CDR3 is 15 residues. CDR3 bases: TGCGCCAGCAGCCCTAATCTCGAAGGGGGCTCACCCCTCCACTTT. Its translation: CASSPNLEGGSPLHF.

A remark on this clone: The junction shows a germline mismatch at one end, possibly a read error. The rearrangement links TRBV6-1 to TRBJ1-5; 7 positions match TRBD1. CDR1 and CDR2 from the germline V gene are MNHNS and SASEGT. This CDR3 is 14 amino acids long. The CDR3 sequence is CASGEGGGNQPQHF. CDR3 DNA sequence: TGTGCCAGCGGTGAAGGGGGCGGCAATCAGCCCCAGCATTTT.

A single count supports this clone. The chain uses TRBV3-1 (or the pseudogene TRBV3-2) and TRBJ2-4; no clear D. V dropped 2 bases and J dropped 6 bases, with 20 bases sitting between them. Germline-derived CDR1 and CDR2 are LGHDT and YNNKEL (reference sequence). The CDR3 has 17 amino acids. For the CDR3, the DNA is TGTGCCAGCAGCCAATTTATTATCGGTCGTTCGGGAAACATTCAGTACTTC. It is translated as CASSQFIIGRSGNIQYF.

V is TRBV30 and J is TRBJ2-2, with TRBD1 as a possible D gene (5 bases). The CDR3 length is 13 residues. Looked up from germline, CDR1 is GTSNPN and CDR2 is SVGIG (reference sequence). Trimming left V 8 bases short and J 0 bases short, with 10 bases between. As DNA, the CDR3 is TGTGCCGGAAAGACAGCGAACACCGGGGAGCTGTTTTTT. This sequence encodes CAGKTANTGELFF.

By share of the sample, this clone is medium-sized. The V and J genes are TRBV28 and TRBJ1-5; 7 positions agree with TRBD1. This CDR3 contains 14 residues. The V and J ends lost 4 bases and 7 bases, in that order; junction bases with no gene match: 7. The V gene's germline CDR1 is MDHEN and CDR2 SYDVKM. CDR3 in amino acids: CASSSRYRGQPQHF. CDR3 DNA sequence: TGTGCCAGCAGTTCCCGCTACAGGGGCCAGCCCCAGCATTTT.

This chain links TRBV7-9 with TRBJ2-1, with 7 bases matching TRBD2. The CDR3 consists of 13 residues. Losses at the gene ends were 7 bases for V and 3 bases for J; bases not matched to a gene: 3. Germline V gene data show CDR1 as SEHNR and CDR2 as FQNEAQ (reference sequence). CDR3 DNA: TGTGCCAGCACTAGCGGACTCTACAATGAGCAGTTCTTC. Amino acid sequence: CASTSGLYNEQFF.

The chain links TRBV5-1 to TRBJ2-2, with a weak D call TRBD2 (6 bases). The V end lost 2 bases, the J end lost 4 bases, and 12 bases lay between the germline ends. The CDR3 totals 15 residues. Germline loops: CDR1 SGHRS, CDR2 YFSETQ. The CDR3 protein is CASSLRGIGTGELFF. DNA for the CDR3: TGCGCCAGCAGCTTACGGGGGATTGGCACCGGGGAGCTGTTTTTT.

The V call is TRBV7-2, the J call TRBJ2-7, with D maybe TRBD1 (6 bases). Trimming pared 7 bases from V and 3 bases from J, leaving 19 bases between. The V gene's germline CDR1 is SGHTA and CDR2 FQGNSA. The CDR3 runs 15 residues. The CDR3 DNA is TGTGCCAGCACCTCACCGGGACAAGGAGTCTACGAGCAGTACTTC. This codes for CASTSPGQGVYEQYF.

V and J are TRBV24-1 and TRBJ2-1; D gene unclear. Germline CDR1 is KGHDR and CDR2 is SFDVKD. CDR3 size: 17 residues. V lost 3 bases and J 8 bases, leaving 22 bases between the germline ends. CDR3 sequence (DNA): TGTGCCACCAGTGATCCCCTCGGCGACACGGCCTCGGATGAGCAGTTCTTC. This encodes CATSDPLGDTASDEQFF.

This chain joins TRBV7-3 and TRBJ2-3, with 7 bases matching TRBD2. The CDR3 consists of 17 residues. With 5 bases clipped from V and 1 base from J, the junction kept 12 bases outside the gene matches. Germline CDR1 and CDR2: SGHTA and FQGTGA. The CDR3 DNA is TGTGCCAGCAGCGCCCAAACGGGAGGATGGGGCACAGATACGCAGTATTTT. It yields the protein CASSAQTGGWGTDTQYF.